This T cell receptor beta chain was observed in a study of blood T cell repertoires in COVID-19. Study summary: From the United States, Italy and Spain came samples of acute and convalescent COVID-19. PBMCs, B-cell-depleted T cells, or T cells provided the cDNA or gDNA that made up the material.

Germline trimming cut 0 bases from V and 5 bases from J; bases unmatched to any gene: 20. CDR1 is SGHRS and CDR2 is YFSETQ in the germline V gene. The CDR3 extends over 20 amino acids. In the source study's methods: Estimation of nucleated cell counts was performed using reference gene primer amplification. Generated by immunoSEQ multiplex PCR, the TCRdb table keeps only in-frame clones and is missing some. The D gene and trimming were derived from the DNA, and the V and J assignments and clone size from that table. The sample yields 270,000 or so clones, over 70% seen once. Sequenced input: peripheral blood. The sequence was obtained from a human donor in a cohort sampled during active COVID-19. The chain uses TRBV5-1 and TRBJ2-1; 7 bases agree with TRBD2. The DNA for the CDR3 is TGCGCCAGCAGCTTGGTCTCGCCTGTGATGGGAGGGATAATCGACAATGAGCAGTTCTTC. It is translated as CASSLVSPVMGGIIDNEQFF.